This TCR beta chain originates from a study of T cell repertoires in cytomegalovirus infection. The CDR3 runs 17 residues. The trim removed 3 bases at V and 7 bases at J, leaving 15 bases unmatched. Germline CDR1 is MDHEN and CDR2 is SYDVKM. TCRdb re-called the reads through MiXCR, storing one row per CDR3 protein. The sample lists approximately 100,000 distinct CDR3 sequences, less than 55% occurring once. About this clonotype itself: Antigen unknown.

Study observations and caveats: Frequencies of public TCR beta families were cumulated, and this identified carriers of CMV plus the relevant HLA.

This clonotype originated in a human donor in good health (CMV status not recorded). Some clones in this sample may be carry-over from other donors' samples. The rearrangement links TRBV28 to TRBJ2-1; 7 positions agree with TRBD1. The sequencing here drew on CD8+ T cells from cultured PBMCs, taken from culture after CMV antigen stimulation. CDR3 protein: CASSFPSTGKVGNEQFF. For the CDR3, the DNA is TGTGCCAGCAGTTTTCCGTCGACAGGGAAGGTTGGGAATGAGCAGTTCTTC.